This T cell receptor beta chain originates from a study of T cells after yellow fever vaccination. Universal primer sites and UMIs were introduced during 5'RACE template-switching synthesis of TCR cDNA. TCRdb re-called the 5' RACE reads with MiXCR, one entry per CDR3 protein. This table has tens of thousands of distinct CDR3 sequences, less than 6.5% appearing once. The table lists this clonotype with many counts. Its antigen is currently unknown. Study findings and constraints: Sorted repertoires could include abundant contaminating clonotypes from bulk cells. Weaker in magnitude, the secondary response showed a faster peak on day 5 versus 15.

The CDR3 length is 16 residues. Trimming took 2 bases from V and 0 from J, leaving 8 bases between them. Germline CDR1 MNHEY, CDR2 SMNVEV (reference sequence). The sample here was CD8+ T cells sorted from PBMCs, taken 10 days after the yellow fever booster vaccination. The sequence derives from a man aged 25-45 years who received the YFV17D yellow fever vaccine. This chain links TRBV27 with TRBJ2-6; D not resolved. The CDR3 coding sequence is TGTGCCAGCAGTTTAGGCGTAAGCTCTGGGGCCAACGTCCTGACTTTC. It is translated as CASSLGVSSGANVLTF.